The clone carrying this T cell receptor beta chain was picked up a small number of times. Its matching antigen is unknown. The data derive from a study of T cell repertoires in cytomegalovirus infection. Background on the study: Public TCR beta signatures indicated both CMV infection and matching HLA type. Study findings and constraints: Public TCR beta family frequency separated CMV-and-HLA carriers, including in an independent cohort. Dominating the ex vivo response were TCR beta clonotypes that were CMV-specific and HLA-C-restricted.

In TCRdb, the reads were re-called with MiXCR into one record per CDR3 protein. This sample yields roughly 230,000 distinct CDR3 sequences, of which about 18% are seen a single time; roughly half belongs to the top ten. Losses at the gene ends were 2 bases for V and 6 bases for J; bases not matched to a gene: 3. Germline V CDR1 and CDR2: LNHDA, SQIVND (reference sequence). The CDR3 contains 14 residues. This receptor was identified in a human donor in good health (CMV status not recorded). Some clones in this sample may be carry-over from other donors' samples. This sequence joins TRBV19 and TRBJ2-1, with 8 nucleotides matching TRBD2. Sequencing input: CD8+ T cells from PBMCs. CDR3 nucleotide sequence: TGTGCCAGTAGTATAAGCGGGGGCCCCAATGAGCAGTTCTTC. Its translation: CASSISGGPNEQFF.